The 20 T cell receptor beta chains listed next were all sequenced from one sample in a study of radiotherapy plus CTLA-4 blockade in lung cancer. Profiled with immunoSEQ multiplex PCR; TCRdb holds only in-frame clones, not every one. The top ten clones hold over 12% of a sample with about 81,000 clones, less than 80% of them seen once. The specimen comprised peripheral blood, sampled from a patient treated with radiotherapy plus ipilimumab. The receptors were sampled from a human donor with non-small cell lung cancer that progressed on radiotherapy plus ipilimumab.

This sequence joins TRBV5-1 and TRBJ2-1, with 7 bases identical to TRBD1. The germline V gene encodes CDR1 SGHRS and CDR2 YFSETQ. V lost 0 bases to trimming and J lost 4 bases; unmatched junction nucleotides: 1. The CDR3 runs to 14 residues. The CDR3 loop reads CASSLARGYNEQFF. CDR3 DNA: TGCGCCAGCAGCTTGGCCAGGGGGTACAATGAGCAGTTCTTC. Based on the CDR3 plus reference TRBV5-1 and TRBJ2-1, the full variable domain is KAGVTQTPRYLIKTRGQQVTLSCSPISGHRSVSWYQQTPGQGLQFLFEYFSETQRNKGNFPGRFSGRQFSNSRSEMNVSTLELGDSALYLCASSLARGYNEQFFGPGTRLTVL.

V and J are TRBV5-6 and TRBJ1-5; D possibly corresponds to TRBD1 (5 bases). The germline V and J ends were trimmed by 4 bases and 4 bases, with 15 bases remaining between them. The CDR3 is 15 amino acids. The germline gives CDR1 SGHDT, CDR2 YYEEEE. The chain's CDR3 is CASSLRDRPNQPQHF. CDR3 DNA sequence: TGTGCCAGCAGCCTACGGGACCGACCTAATCAGCCCCAGCATTTT.

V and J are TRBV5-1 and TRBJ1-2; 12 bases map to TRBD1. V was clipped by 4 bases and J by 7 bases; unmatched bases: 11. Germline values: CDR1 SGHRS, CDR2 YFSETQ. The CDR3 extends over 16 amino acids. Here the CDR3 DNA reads TGCGCCAGCAGCCCCAAGTTGGGACAGGGGGCCCTTGGCTACACCTTC. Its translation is CASSPKLGQGALGYTF. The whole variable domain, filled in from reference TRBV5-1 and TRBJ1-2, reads KAGVTQTPRYLIKTRGQQVTLSCSPISGHRSVSWYQQTPGQGLQFLFEYFSETQRNKGNFPGRFSGRQFSNSRSEMNVSTLELGDSALYLCASSPKLGQGALGYTFGSGTRLTVV.

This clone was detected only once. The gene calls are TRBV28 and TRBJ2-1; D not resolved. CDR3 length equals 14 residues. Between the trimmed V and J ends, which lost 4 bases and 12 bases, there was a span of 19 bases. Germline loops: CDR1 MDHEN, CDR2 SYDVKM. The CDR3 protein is CASSSPHPLVGQFF. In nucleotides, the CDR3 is TGTGCCAGCAGTTCCCCCCACCCCCTTGTGGGGCAGTTCTTC.

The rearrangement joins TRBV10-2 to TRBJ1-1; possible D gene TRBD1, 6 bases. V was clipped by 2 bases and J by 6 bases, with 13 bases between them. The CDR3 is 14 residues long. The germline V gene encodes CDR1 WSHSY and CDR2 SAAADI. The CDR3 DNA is TGCGCCAGCAGTGAGACAGGGACTACCGCTGAAGCTTTCTTT. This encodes CASSETGTTAEAFF.

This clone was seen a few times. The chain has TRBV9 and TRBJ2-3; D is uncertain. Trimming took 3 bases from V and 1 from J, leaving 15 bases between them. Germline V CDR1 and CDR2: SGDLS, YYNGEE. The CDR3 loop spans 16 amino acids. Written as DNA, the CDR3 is TGTGCCAGCAGCGCTGGTACTTGGGCGGGCACAGATACGCAGTATTTT. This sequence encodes CASSAGTWAGTDTQYF.

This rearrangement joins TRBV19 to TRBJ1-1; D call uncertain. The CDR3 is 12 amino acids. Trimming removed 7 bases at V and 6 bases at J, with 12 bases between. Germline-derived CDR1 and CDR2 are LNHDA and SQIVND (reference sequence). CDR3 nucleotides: TGTGCCAGTACCCTAGGCGGGTCTGAAGCTTTCTTT. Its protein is CASTLGGSEAFF.

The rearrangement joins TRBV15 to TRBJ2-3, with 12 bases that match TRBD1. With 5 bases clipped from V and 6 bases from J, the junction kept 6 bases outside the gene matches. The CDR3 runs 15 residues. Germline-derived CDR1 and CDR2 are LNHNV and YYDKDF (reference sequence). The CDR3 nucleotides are TGTGCCACCAGCTCCGGGACAGGGGGCGCGGATACGCAGTATTTT. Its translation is CATSSGTGGADTQYF.

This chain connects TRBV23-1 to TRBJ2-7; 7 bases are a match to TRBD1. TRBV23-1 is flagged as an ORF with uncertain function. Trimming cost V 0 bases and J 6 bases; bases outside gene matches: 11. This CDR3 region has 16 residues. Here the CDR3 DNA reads TGCGCCAGCAGTCAATCGGTTAATAAGGGGACAGCCGAGCAGTACTTC. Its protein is CASSQSVNKGTAEQYF.

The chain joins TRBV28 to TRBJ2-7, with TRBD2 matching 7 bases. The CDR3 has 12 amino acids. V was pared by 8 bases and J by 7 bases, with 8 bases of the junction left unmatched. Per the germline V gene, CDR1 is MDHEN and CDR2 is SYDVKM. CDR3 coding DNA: TGTGCCAGCCGGAGCGGGGTGAGGGAGCAGTACTTC. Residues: CASRSGVREQYF.

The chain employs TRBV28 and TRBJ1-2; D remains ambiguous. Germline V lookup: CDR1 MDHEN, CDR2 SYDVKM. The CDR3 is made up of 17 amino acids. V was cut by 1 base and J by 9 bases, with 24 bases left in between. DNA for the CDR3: TGTGCCAGCAGTTTATCGGCAGCCGGGCAGAAAAAGAGGAGCTACACCTTC. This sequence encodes CASSLSAAGQKKRSYTF.

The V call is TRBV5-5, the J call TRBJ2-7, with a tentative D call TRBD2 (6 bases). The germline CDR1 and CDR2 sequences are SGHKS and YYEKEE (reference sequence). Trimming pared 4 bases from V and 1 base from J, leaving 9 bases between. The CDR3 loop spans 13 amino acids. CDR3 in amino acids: CASSPAGSYEQYF. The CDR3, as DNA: TGTGCCAGCAGCCCGGCGGGGTCCTACGAGCAGTACTTC.

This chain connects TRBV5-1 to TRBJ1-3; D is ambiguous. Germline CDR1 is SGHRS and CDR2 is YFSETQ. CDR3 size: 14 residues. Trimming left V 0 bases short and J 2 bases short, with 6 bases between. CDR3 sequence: CASSLERAGNTIYF. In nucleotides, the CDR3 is TGCGCCAGCAGCTTGGAGAGGGCTGGAAACACCATATATTTT.

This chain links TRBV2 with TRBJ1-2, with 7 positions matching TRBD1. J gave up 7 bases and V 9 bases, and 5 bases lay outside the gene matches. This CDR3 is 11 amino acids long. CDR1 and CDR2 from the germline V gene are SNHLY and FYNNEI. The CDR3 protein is CASQGGTGYTF. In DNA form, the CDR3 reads TGTGCCAGTCAGGGGGGAACTGGCTACACCTTC.

The CDR3 loop is CASSVDTSGWETQYF. The CDR3 nucleotides read TGTGCCAGCAGCGTCGATACTAGCGGGTGGGAGACCCAGTACTTC. The chain joins TRBV9 to TRBJ2-5, with 9 bases matching TRBD2. Germline V gene lookup returns CDR1 SGDLS and CDR2 YYNGEE. CDR3 length: 15 amino acids. With 2 bases clipped from V and 5 bases from J, the junction kept 7 bases outside the gene matches. Looking up the rest from reference TRBV9 and TRBJ2-5 gives the full variable domain: DSGVTQTPKHLITATGQRVTLRCSPRSGDLSVYWYQQSLDQGLQFLIQYYNGEERAKGNILERFSAQQFPDLHSELNLSSLELGDSALYFCASSVDTSGWETQYFGPGTRLLVL.

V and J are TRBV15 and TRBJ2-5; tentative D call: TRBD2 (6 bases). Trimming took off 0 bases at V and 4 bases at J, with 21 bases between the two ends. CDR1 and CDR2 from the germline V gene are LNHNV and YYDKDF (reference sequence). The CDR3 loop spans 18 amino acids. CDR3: CATSREGGVGRPAETQYF. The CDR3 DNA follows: TGTGCCACCAGCAGAGAGGGGGGTGTGGGGCGGCCTGCAGAGACCCAGTACTTC.

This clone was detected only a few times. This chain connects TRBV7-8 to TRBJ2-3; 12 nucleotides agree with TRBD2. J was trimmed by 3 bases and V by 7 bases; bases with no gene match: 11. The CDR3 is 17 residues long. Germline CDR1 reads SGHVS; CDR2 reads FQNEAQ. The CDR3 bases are TGTGCCAGCACCGTAACCCTAGGACTAGCGGGAACAGATACGCAGTATTTT. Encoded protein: CASTVTLGLAGTDTQYF.

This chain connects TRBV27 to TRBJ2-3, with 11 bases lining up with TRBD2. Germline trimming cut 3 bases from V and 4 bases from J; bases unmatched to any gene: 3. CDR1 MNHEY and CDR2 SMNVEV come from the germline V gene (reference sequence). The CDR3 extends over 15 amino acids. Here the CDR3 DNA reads TGTGCCAGCAGTTTTGGGACTAGCGGAGCAGATACGCAGTATTTT. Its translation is CASSFGTSGADTQYF.

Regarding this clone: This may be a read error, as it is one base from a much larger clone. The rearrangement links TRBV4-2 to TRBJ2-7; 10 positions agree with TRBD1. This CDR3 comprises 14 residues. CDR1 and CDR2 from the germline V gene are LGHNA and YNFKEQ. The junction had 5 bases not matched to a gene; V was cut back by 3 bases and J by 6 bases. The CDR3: CASSQRQGASEQYF. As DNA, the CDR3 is TGTGCCAGCAGCCAGCGACAGGGGGCGAGCGAGCAGTACTTC.

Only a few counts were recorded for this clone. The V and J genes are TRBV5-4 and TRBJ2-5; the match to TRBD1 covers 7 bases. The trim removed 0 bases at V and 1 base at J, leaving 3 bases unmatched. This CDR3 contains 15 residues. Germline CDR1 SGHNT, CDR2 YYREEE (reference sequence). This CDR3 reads CASSLGWTGQETQYF. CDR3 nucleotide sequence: TGTGCCAGCAGCTTGGGGTGGACAGGCCAAGAGACCCAGTACTTC.